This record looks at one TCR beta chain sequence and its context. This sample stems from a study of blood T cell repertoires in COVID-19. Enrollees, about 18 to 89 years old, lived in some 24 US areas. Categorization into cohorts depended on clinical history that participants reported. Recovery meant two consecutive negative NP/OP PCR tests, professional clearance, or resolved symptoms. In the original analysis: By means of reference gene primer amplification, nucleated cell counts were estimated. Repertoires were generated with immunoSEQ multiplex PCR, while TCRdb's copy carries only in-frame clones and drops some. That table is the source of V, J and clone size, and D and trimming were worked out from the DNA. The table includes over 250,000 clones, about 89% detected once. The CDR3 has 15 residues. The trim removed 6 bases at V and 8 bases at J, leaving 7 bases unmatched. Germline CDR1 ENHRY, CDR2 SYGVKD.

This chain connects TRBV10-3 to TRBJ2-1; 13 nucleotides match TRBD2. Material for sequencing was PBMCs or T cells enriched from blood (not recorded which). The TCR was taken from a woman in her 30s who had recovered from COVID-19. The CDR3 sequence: CAIRITSGGADEQFF. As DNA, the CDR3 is TGTGCCATCAGGATCACTAGCGGGGGGGCCGATGAGCAGTTCTTC.